This note documents a single TCR beta chain sequence. Its antigen is still unknown. The libraries were made with immunoSEQ version 4 in survey mode. Some clones are missing from TCRdb's copy, which holds only in-frame ones; the method was immunoSEQ multiplex PCR. Of roughly 43,000 clones listed, roughly 90% are singletons. The sample is drawn from a study of persistence of HIV-infected CD4 T cells. Nonspecific anti-CD3/anti-CD28 bead stimulation represents the broad CD4+ T cell repertoire. Sorting of responding CD4+ T cells relied on upregulated CD40 ligand together with CD69. A roughly 18-hour stimulation of CD8-depleted PBMCs used anti-CD28/CD49d costimulation, CD40-blocking antibody and enfuvirtide. Trimming left V 2 bases short and J 5 bases short, with 16 bases between. Germline V gene lookup returns CDR1 MNHNY and CDR2 SVGAGI (reference sequence). The CDR3 is made up of 15 amino acids.

The TCR originated in an adult man with HIV who was CMV-seropositive. The chain employs TRBV6-6 and TRBJ2-7; either TRBD1 or TRBD2 may supply D (7 bases each). The material sequenced was CD4+ T cells sorted from PBMCs after approximately 18-hour stimulation, taken from a patient who received antiretroviral therapy. CDR3 loop: CASSYKGQGGNEQYF. The CDR3 bases are TGTGCCAGCAGTTACAAGGGGCAGGGGGGGAACGAGCAGTACTTC.